Described below is a single TCR beta chain sequence and its context. Trimming stripped 0 bases from V and 5 bases from J, with 11 bases between. This CDR3 has 14 residues. Germline CDR1 SGHRS, CDR2 YFSETQ. The data were taken from a study of T cell responses to AZD1222 COVID-19 vaccine. Some clones are missing from TCRdb's copy, which holds only in-frame ones; the method was immunoSEQ multiplex PCR. The data contain 55,000 to 65,000 clones, 85% of them seen just once; the ten biggest clones take up about 19%. Material: peripheral blood, obtained on day 0 of AZD1222 vaccination. The receptor comes from an adult in good health. The genes are TRBV5-1 and TRBJ2-5; the D is unclear. As DNA, the CDR3 is TGCGCCAGCAGCTTGGGTTTCAGCCCGGAGACCCAGTACTTC. Its translation is CASSLGFSPETQYF.